The 23 T cell receptor beta chains below come from one sample, sequenced in a study of cytomegalovirus exposure and HLA in healthy donors. It was with 60 Vbeta and 13 Jbeta primers that the PCR ran. Method: immunoSEQ multiplex PCR; TCRdb's copy keeps in-frame clones and lacks some. The table records around 100,000 clones, over 60% of them present only once. Sequencing used PBMCs. These receptors all stem from a woman aged 18 to 35 in good health and CMV-seropositive.

This sequence joins TRBV30 and TRBJ1-4; 9 bases are a match to TRBD1. From germline, CDR1 is GTSNPN and CDR2 SVGIG (reference sequence). V lost 5 bases, J lost 6 bases, and 4 bases stayed unmatched. This CDR3 is 13 amino acids long. The CDR3 region is CAWGDRVDEKLFF. Here the CDR3 DNA reads TGTGCCTGGGGGGACAGGGTTGATGAAAAACTGTTTTTT.

J is TRBJ1-1 and V is TRBV7-9; D call uncertain. Germline lookup yields CDR1 SEHNR and CDR2 FQNEAQ (reference sequence). The V gene lost 7 bases and the J gene lost 7 bases, with 19 bases spanning the gap. This CDR3 spans 14 amino acids. The CDR3 bases are TGTGCCAGCACCGTGGCGGGGAAGGAGATTGAAGCTTTCTTT. Translation: CASTVAGKEIEAFF.

The V gene is TRBV5-1, the J gene TRBJ1-2; possibly TRBD1 for D (6 bases). The germline V gene has CDR1 SGHRS and CDR2 YFSETQ. Trimming took 3 bases from V and 3 from J, leaving 18 bases between them. The CDR3 is 16 amino acids. CDR3: CASSSQLQGVDYGYTF. CDR3 nucleotides: TGCGCCAGCAGCTCACAATTACAGGGAGTGGACTATGGCTACACCTTC.

V is TRBV2 and J is TRBJ2-1; 7 nucleotides match TRBD2. CDR3 length: 13 amino acids. The germline gives CDR1 SNHLY, CDR2 FYNNEI. Losses at the gene ends were 5 bases for V and 4 bases for J; bases not matched to a gene: 2. The CDR3 spells CASSPGGYNEQFF. The CDR3 DNA reads TGTGCCAGCAGTCCGGGGGGTTACAATGAGCAGTTCTTC.

This chain uses TRBV7-2 with TRBJ2-1; D is undetermined. This CDR3 comprises 15 residues. The V gene lost 1 base and the J gene lost 7 bases, with 14 bases spanning the gap. Germline V lookup: CDR1 SGHTA, CDR2 FQGNSA. This CDR3 reads CASSLVARVGNEQFF. The CDR3 DNA reads as TGTGCCAGCAGCTTAGTGGCTAGAGTCGGGAATGAGCAGTTCTTC. The whole variable domain, filled in from reference TRBV7-2 and TRBJ2-1, reads GAGVSQSPSNKVTEKGKDVELRCDPISGHTALYWYRQSLGQGLEFLIYFQGNSAPDKSGLPSDRFSAERTGGSVSTLTIQRTQQEDSAVYLCASSLVARVGNEQFFGPGTRLTVL.

The genes are TRBV5-4 and TRBJ2-3; 10 nucleotides line up with TRBD2. Germline V CDR1 and CDR2: SGHNT, YYREEE (reference sequence). Losses at the gene ends were 4 bases for V and 4 bases for J; bases not matched to a gene: 12. The CDR3 is 17 residues long. Here the CDR3 reads CASSNRAAGGGADTQYF. In DNA form, the CDR3 reads TGTGCCAGCAGCAATCGAGCAGCGGGAGGGGGGGCAGATACGCAGTATTTT. The full variable domain, with the rest looked up from reference TRBV5-4 and TRBJ2-3, is ETGVTQSPTHLIKTRGQQVTLRCSSQSGHNTVSWYQQALGQGPQFIFQYYREEENGRGNFPPRFSGLQFPNYSSELNVNALELDDSALYLCASSNRAAGGGADTQYFGPGTRLTVL.

This clone appeared a few times. The chain carries TRBV5-1 and TRBJ2-1; TRBD2 agrees at 7 bases. CDR3 length equals 14 residues. V lost 1 base, J lost 7 bases, and 5 bases stayed unmatched. Germline V gene data show CDR1 as SGHRS and CDR2 as YFSETQ. CDR3 DNA: TGCGCCAGCAGCTTGCTGGGGGGGAGGAATGAGCAGTTCTTC. Amino acid sequence: CASSLLGGRNEQFF.

The chain combines TRBV10-3 with TRBJ2-5; 9 positions agree with TRBD2. With V trimmed by 6 bases and J by 2 bases, 1 base remained unmatched. CDR1 and CDR2 from the germline V gene are ENHRY and SYGVKD. This CDR3 has 13 residues. CDR3 loop: CAISLAGQETQYF. CDR3 DNA: TGTGCCATCAGCCTAGCGGGGCAAGAGACCCAGTACTTC.

This clone was found a few times. The chain uses TRBV7-2 and TRBJ1-4; the D is unclear. V lost 2 bases and J lost 5, with 12 bases in between. Germline lookup yields CDR1 SGHTA and CDR2 FQGNSA. The CDR3 totals 15 residues. Here the CDR3 DNA reads TGTGCCAGCAGCTTAACTCTAGGCGGGAATGAAAAACTGTTTTTT. Its translation: CASSLTLGGNEKLFF.

The chain has TRBV12-5 and TRBJ1-5; 7 bases are shared with TRBD1. This CDR3 spans 14 amino acids. The germline gives CDR1 LGHNT, CDR2 FRNRAP. Trimming at V came to 6 bases and at J to 4 bases, leaving 6 bases not matched to a gene. The CDR3 DNA is TGTGCTAGTGGCCGGACAGGTCCAAATCAGCCCCAGCATTTT. This translates into CASGRTGPNQPQHF.

This rearrangement joins TRBV6-6 to TRBJ2-3; 7 bases map to TRBD1. Germline loops: CDR1 MNHNY, CDR2 SVGAGI (reference sequence). The CDR3 extends over 14 amino acids. With 7 bases clipped from V and 2 bases from J, the junction kept 6 bases outside the gene matches. CDR3 nucleotides: TGTGCCAGCACCTGGGACAGTAACACAGATACGCAGTATTTT. Encoded protein: CASTWDSNTDTQYF.

As concerns this clone: Germline and junction disagree at one end, which may indicate a read error. In the same sample, other DNA sequences code for this CDR3. The gene calls are TRBV7-9 and TRBJ1-1; 8 bases align to TRBD1. The germline V gene encodes CDR1 SEHNR and CDR2 FQNEAQ (reference sequence). The CDR3 consists of 12 residues. CDR3 sequence reads: CASSLGTGGTFF. The CDR3 bases are TGTGCCAGCAGTTTAGGGACAGGAGGGACTTTCTTT.

This clone was detected only once. The rearrangement joins TRBV7-9 to TRBJ2-7; TRBD1 matches 8 bases. CDR3 length equals 17 residues. Germline V gene lookup returns CDR1 SEHNR and CDR2 FQNEAQ (reference sequence). The trim removed 5 bases at V and 7 bases at J, leaving 19 bases unmatched. In DNA form, the CDR3 reads TGTGCCAGCAGCCGGGAAGAGGGGGACAGGCCAAGACGGGAGCAGTACTTC. Its protein is CASSREEGDRPRREQYF.

The V call is TRBV5-1, the J call TRBJ2-2, with D unclear. Trimming took 0 bases from V and 3 from J, leaving 3 bases between them. CDR3 length: 13 residues. Germline assignment: CDR1 SGHRS and CDR2 YFSETQ. The CDR3 is CASSLADTGELFF. CDR3 coding DNA: TGCGCCAGCAGCTTGGCCGACACCGGGGAGCTGTTTTTT.

V and J are TRBV29-1 and TRBJ2-1; 9 bases map to TRBD2. Per germline, CDR1 SQVTM and CDR2 ANQGSEA. This CDR3 is built from 19 residues. V was pared by 0 bases and J by 0 bases, with 12 bases of the junction left unmatched. For the CDR3, the DNA is TGCAGCGTTGAAGATGGTGGGCGGGAGGGCCAGTCCTCCTACAATGAGCAGTTCTTC. Residues: CSVEDGGREGQSSYNEQFF.

This clone was seen only a few times. V is TRBV7-9 and J is TRBJ1-4; tentatively, D is TRBD1 (6 bases). Looked up from germline, CDR1 is SEHNR and CDR2 is FQNEAQ (reference sequence). Trimming left V 8 bases short and J 8 bases short, with 15 bases between. The CDR3 consists of 13 residues. Here the CDR3 DNA reads TGTGCCAGCGAGGGGGGAGGGAGCGAAAAACTGTTTTTT. Its translation is CASEGGGSEKLFF.

The chain recombines TRBV5-1 with TRBJ1-2; no clear D gene. V was cut by 3 bases and J by 6 bases, with 9 bases left in between. From germline, CDR1 is SGHRS and CDR2 YFSETQ. The CDR3 loop spans 12 amino acids. The CDR3 DNA reads TGCGCCAGCAGCTACCGAGGCGATGGCTACACCTTC. Its protein product is CASSYRGDGYTF. Based on the CDR3 plus reference TRBV5-1 and TRBJ1-2, the full variable domain is KAGVTQTPRYLIKTRGQQVTLSCSPISGHRSVSWYQQTPGQGLQFLFEYFSETQRNKGNFPGRFSGRQFSNSRSEMNVSTLELGDSALYLCASSYRGDGYTFGSGTRLTVV.

This clone occurred many times. V is TRBV7-9 and J is TRBJ2-3, with 11 bases aligning to TRBD1. The J segment lost 6 bases and the V segment lost 5 bases, leaving 7 bases of the junction unmatched. The CDR3 runs 15 residues. The germline CDR1 and CDR2 sequences are SEHNR and FQNEAQ (reference sequence). CDR3 bases: TGTGCCAGCAGCACCGGGACAGGGGGTCGGGATACGCAGTATTTT. Translated: CASSTGTGGRDTQYF. Variable domain in full (rest from reference TRBV7-9 and TRBJ2-3): DTGVSQNPRHKITKRGQNVTFRCDPISEHNRLYWYRQTLGQGPEFLTYFQNEAQLEKSRLLSDRFSAERPKGSFSTLEIQRTEQGDSAMYLCASSTGTGGRDTQYFGPGTRLTVL.

The chain couples TRBV6-1 to TRBJ1-2; 7 bases fit TRBD1. Germline loops: CDR1 MNHNS, CDR2 SASEGT. V shed 5 bases, J shed 5 bases, and the junction held 5 bases outside the gene matches. The CDR3 is 13 amino acids. CDR3 nucleotides: TGTGCCAGCAGTTATCTACAGGGGTATGGCTACACCTTC. It specifies CASSYLQGYGYTF.

The chain links TRBV30 to TRBJ2-2; D gene uncertain. V was trimmed by 0 bases and J by 5 bases, leaving 10 bases between them. Germline CDR1 is GTSNPN and CDR2 is SVGIG (reference sequence). The CDR3 consists of 14 residues. The CDR3 coding sequence is TGTGCCTGGAGTGTACTCTCGACTACCGGGGAGCTGTTTTTT. Translated: CAWSVLSTTGELFF.

The chain employs TRBV4-1 and TRBJ2-1, with 7 nucleotides matching TRBD1. This CDR3 spans 16 amino acids. J lost 6 bases, V lost 1 base, and 9 bases had no gene match. CDR1 is MGHRA and CDR2 is YSYEKL in the germline V gene. CDR3 in amino acids: CASSQGSTGKSNEQFF. In DNA, the CDR3 is TGCGCCAGCAGCCAAGGCTCGACAGGGAAATCCAATGAGCAGTTCTTC.

The chain is built from TRBV5-1 and TRBJ1-2; D not resolved. This CDR3 is 13 amino acids long. Germline CDR1 and CDR2: SGHRS and YFSETQ. V was pared by 1 base and J by 6 bases, with 10 bases between. CDR3 coding DNA: TGCGCCAGCAGCTTGCCGCGTCGCCATGGCTACACCTTC. Translation gives CASSLPRRHGYTF.

This clone was picked up one time. V gene TRBV6-4 combines with J gene TRBJ2-5, with 7 bases aligning to TRBD1. V lost 0 bases, J lost 1 base, and 5 bases stayed unmatched. This CDR3 comprises 16 residues. CDR1 and CDR2 (germline): MRHNA, SNTAGT. In DNA, the CDR3 is TGTGCCAGCAGTGACTCGGGGACAGAACTCCAAGAGACCCAGTACTTC. Translated: CASSDSGTELQETQYF.